The 28 T cell receptor beta chains below all came from one sample that was sequenced in a study of shared clonotypes between healthy human individuals. The method was immunoSEQ multiplex PCR; TCRdb's version includes in-frame clones alone and lacks a portion of them. The sample yields about 2 million clones, about 95% seen once. Cells designated naive CD8 were CD45RO-negative and were positively selected for CCR7, with terminally differentiated effector memory CD45RA+ cells excluded. Sequencing input: naive CD8+ T cells sorted from blood. Receptor source: a man between 18 and 35 years old in good health.

The rearrangement uses TRBV7-8 and TRBJ2-2; 13 bases align to TRBD2. Germline V lookup: CDR1 SGHVS, CDR2 FQNEAQ. This CDR3 region has 15 residues. Trimming cost V 5 bases and J 6 bases; bases outside gene matches: 3. The CDR3 DNA follows: TGTGCCAGCAGCGCACTAGCGGGAGGGCCCGGGGAGCTGTTTTTT. It yields the protein CASSALAGGPGELFF.

This rearrangement joins TRBV2 to TRBJ2-1, with TRBD1 matching over 8 bases. The CDR3 loop spans 13 amino acids. Germline assignment: CDR1 SNHLY and CDR2 FYNNEI. DNA for the CDR3: TGTGCGGTGGACAGGGAATCCTACAATGAGCAGTTCTTC. Residues: CAVDRESYNEQFF.

The chain has TRBV2 and TRBJ2-6, with a possible D match to TRBD2 (5 bases). This CDR3 has 19 residues. CDR1 and CDR2 (germline): SNHLY, FYNNEI. V lost 0 bases and J 0 bases, leaving 15 bases between the germline ends. CDR3 nucleotide sequence: TGTGCCAGCAGTGAAGCTCACGGAGGTTGGATCTCTGGGGCCAACGTCCTGACTTTC. Translated, it gives CASSEAHGGWISGANVLTF.

The rearrangement uses TRBV7-2 and TRBJ2-7, with D maybe TRBD2 (5 bases). With 5 bases removed from V and 1 base from J, the gap between germline ends came to 15 bases. Germline assignment: CDR1 SGHTA and CDR2 FQGNSA. CDR3 length: 15 residues. CDR3 residues: CASSQPGVSSYEQYF. CDR3 nucleotides: TGTGCCAGCAGCCAGCCCGGGGTTTCGTCCTACGAGCAGTACTTC.

The gene calls are TRBV7-9 and TRBJ2-5; possible D gene TRBD2, 6 bases. CDR1 is SEHNR, CDR2 FQNEAQ, per germline (reference sequence). The CDR3 consists of 16 residues. Trimming shortened V by 4 bases and J by 0 bases, and 15 bases separated the two germline ends. The CDR3 region has the DNA TGTGCCAGCAGCTCCGGGAGCGGTGTGGACCAAGAGACCCAGTACTTC. It codes for CASSSGSGVDQETQYF.

The CDR3 reads CSVEIRTDTQYF. The CDR3 nucleotides are TGCAGCGTTGAAATCCGCACAGATACGCAGTATTTT. The chain joins TRBV29-1 to TRBJ2-3, with D hard to call. The CDR3 is 12 residues long. The germline gives CDR1 SQVTM, CDR2 ANQGSEA. The germline V and J ends were trimmed by 2 bases and 1 base, with 4 bases remaining between them.

The chain links TRBV4-3 to TRBJ2-1, with D unresolved. V lost 3 bases and J lost 2, with 14 bases in between. The CDR3 contains 16 residues. Looked up from germline, CDR1 is LGHNA and CDR2 is YSLEER. The CDR3 protein is CASSQETPYAYNEQFF. The DNA for the CDR3 is TGCGCCAGCAGCCAGGAGACGCCGTACGCCTACAATGAGCAGTTCTTC.

The J gene is TRBJ2-1, the V gene TRBV10-3, with TRBD1 identical over 7 bases. The V and J ends lost 5 bases and 3 bases, in that order; junction bases with no gene match: 7. Germline V CDR1 and CDR2: ENHRY, SYGVKD. The CDR3 is 15 amino acids. The DNA for the CDR3 is TGTGCCATCAGTTCAGGGGGTGCTAACTACAATGAGCAGTTCTTC. Protein: CAISSGGANYNEQFF.

This clone was counted a single time. J is TRBJ2-7 and V is TRBV5-1, with D possibly called TRBD1 or TRBD2 (5 bases each). V was pared by 3 bases and J by 6 bases, with 10 bases between. Germline V CDR1 and CDR2: SGHRS, YFSETQ. This CDR3 spans 12 amino acids. DNA for the CDR3: TGCGCCAGCAGCTCCCAGGGACCCGAGCAGTACTTC. Translated: CASSSQGPEQYF.

The V gene is TRBV4-1, the J gene TRBJ2-2; 7 bases are shared with TRBD1. V was clipped by 3 bases and J by 5 bases; unmatched bases: 6. The CDR3 is 15 residues long. CDR1 and CDR2 (germline): MGHRA, YSYEKL. The CDR3 protein is CASSHVPQGTGELFF. The CDR3 DNA follows: TGCGCCAGCAGCCACGTCCCACAGGGGACCGGGGAGCTGTTTTTT.

The J gene is TRBJ2-1, the V gene TRBV27, with TRBD2 matching 9 bases. J gave up 0 bases and V 5 bases, and 5 bases lay outside the gene matches. This CDR3 region has 16 residues. Germline values: CDR1 MNHEY, CDR2 SMNVEV (reference sequence). The CDR3 coding sequence is TGTGCCAGCAGTCGCGGACTAGCGCCCTCCTACAATGAGCAGTTCTTC. Translation gives CASSRGLAPSYNEQFF.

The genes are TRBV4-1 and TRBJ2-5, with D possibly being TRBD1 (5 bases). From germline, CDR1 is MGHRA and CDR2 YSYEKL. Trimming shortened V by 0 bases and J by 5 bases, and 13 bases separated the two germline ends. The CDR3 loop spans 15 amino acids. CDR3 sequence: CASSQDKGRAETQYF. The CDR3 nucleotides read TGCGCCAGCAGCCAAGATAAGGGCAGGGCGGAGACCCAGTACTTC.

The rearrangement uses TRBV30 and TRBJ1-1; D is perhaps TRBD1 (6 bases). This CDR3 has 15 residues. Germline CDR1 is GTSNPN and CDR2 is SVGIG (reference sequence). The V gene lost 2 bases and the J gene lost 5 bases, with 18 bases spanning the gap. The CDR3 DNA reads as TGTGCCTGGAGTCTCGAGTGGGGGGCGCGAACTGAAGCTTTCTTT. Translated, it gives CAWSLEWGARTEAFF.

This sequence joins TRBV7-9 and TRBJ2-7; 7 nucleotides align to TRBD1. V was pared by 5 bases and J by 5 bases, with 12 bases of the junction left unmatched. CDR3 length: 15 amino acids. Looked up from germline, CDR1 is SEHNR and CDR2 is FQNEAQ (reference sequence). Written as DNA, the CDR3 is TGTGCCAGCAGCATCCGGGACAGCCTACTAGACGAGCAGTACTTC. It encodes CASSIRDSLLDEQYF.

The chain is built from TRBV5-6 and TRBJ2-7, with unresolved D. This CDR3 is built from 14 residues. Per the germline V gene, CDR1 is SGHDT and CDR2 is YYEEEE. V lost 3 bases and J 6 bases, leaving 16 bases between the germline ends. CDR3 sequence reads: CASSWGNTASEQYF. DNA of the CDR3: TGTGCCAGCAGCTGGGGAAACACGGCCAGCGAGCAGTACTTC.

The chain has TRBV28 and TRBJ2-7; TRBD1 matches at 9 bases. Germline trimming cut 5 bases from V and 5 bases from J; bases unmatched to any gene: 25. The CDR3 is made up of 20 amino acids. Germline CDR1 is MDHEN and CDR2 is SYDVKM. The CDR3 sequence: CASSLDIGQGTGHLVDEQYF. The CDR3 bases are TGTGCCAGCAGTCTTGATATAGGACAGGGGACGGGCCATCTTGTGGACGAGCAGTACTTC.

This chain connects TRBV7-3 to TRBJ2-1, with D possibly TRBD2 on 6 matching bases. V lost 0 bases to trimming and J lost 8 bases, with 11 bases between them. The germline CDR1 and CDR2 sequences are SGHTA and FQGTGA. The CDR3 consists of 14 residues. The CDR3 sequence: CASSLTDRRDEQFF. The CDR3 DNA follows: TGTGCCAGCAGCTTAACGGACCGGAGGGATGAGCAGTTCTTC.

The rearrangement links TRBV9 to TRBJ2-3; D ambiguous. The CDR3 is made up of 13 amino acids. With 4 bases removed from V and 2 bases from J, the gap between germline ends came to 8 bases. From germline, CDR1 is SGDLS and CDR2 YYNGEE. The CDR3, as DNA: TGTGCCAGCAGCACCGGATTCACAGATACGCAGTATTTT. The encoded protein is CASSTGFTDTQYF. Variable domain in full (rest from reference TRBV9 and TRBJ2-3): DSGVTQTPKHLITATGQRVTLRCSPRSGDLSVYWYQQSLDQGLQFLIQYYNGEERAKGNILERFSAQQFPDLHSELNLSSLELGDSALYFCASSTGFTDTQYFGPGTRLTVL.

The chain is built from TRBV9 and TRBJ1-2; no clear D gene. The V gene's germline CDR1 is SGDLS and CDR2 YYNGEE. This CDR3 has 10 residues. V was pared by 4 bases and J by 8 bases, with 6 bases between. The CDR3: CASSQEGYTF. CDR3 DNA sequence: TGTGCCAGCAGCCAGGAGGGCTACACCTTC.

This chain links TRBV6-5 with TRBJ1-1; D gene ambiguous. The length of the CDR3 is 14 residues. V shed 0 bases and J shed 8 bases, with 13 bases lying between them. Germline-derived CDR1 and CDR2 are MNHEY and SVGAGI. This chain's CDR3 is CASSYSSEGPEAFF. In DNA form, the CDR3 reads TGTGCCAGCAGTTACTCGAGTGAGGGCCCCGAAGCTTTCTTT.

J is TRBJ2-7 and V is TRBV10-1; either TRBD1 or TRBD2 may fit D (5 bases each). CDR3 length equals 14 residues. The V and J ends lost 3 bases and 6 bases respectively, with 15 bases between them. Germline-derived CDR1 and CDR2 are WNHNN and SYGVQD (reference sequence). CDR3: CASSDPGDASEQYF. For the CDR3, the DNA is TGCGCCAGCAGTGACCCCGGGGACGCCTCCGAGCAGTACTTC.

This clone occurred once. This chain links TRBV4-1 with TRBJ1-2; D is perhaps TRBD1 (5 bases). The CDR3 spans 18 residues. Trimming stripped 3 bases from V and 5 bases from J, with 25 bases between. Germline CDR1 MGHRA, CDR2 YSYEKL. DNA of the CDR3: TGCGCCAGCAGCCAGCTCCCTGGGAGGGACCTAGCTCCGTATGGCTACACCTTC. Translating gives CASSQLPGRDLAPYGYTF.

The gene calls are TRBV7-2 and TRBJ2-7, with a possible D match to TRBD2 (5 bases). This CDR3 comprises 14 residues. Germline values: CDR1 SGHTA, CDR2 FQGNSA. Trimming cost V 1 base and J 7 bases, with 14 bases left between them. The CDR3 nucleotides are TGTGCCAGCAGCTTAGAGGCCCGGGGTCCTGAGCAGTACTTC. Translated, it gives CASSLEARGPEQYF.

The CDR3 DNA follows: TGTGCCAGCTCACCACGGTCCGGGAGCGATTACTACGAGCAGTACTTC. It yields the protein CASSPRSGSDYYEQYF. The chain uses TRBV18 and TRBJ2-7, with D tentatively TRBD2 (6 bases). The ends were cut back, 1 base at V and 3 bases at J, with 16 bases in the middle. The germline gives CDR1 KGHSH, CDR2 LQKENI. The CDR3 loop spans 16 amino acids.

The chain is built from TRBV11-2 and TRBJ2-1; perhaps D is TRBD1 or TRBD2 (5 bases each). The CDR3 runs to 18 residues. Per the germline V gene, CDR1 is SGHAT and CDR2 is FQNNGV. Deletions cut 5 bases from V and 2 bases from J, with 22 bases between. CDR3 amino acids: CASSQSNPGTQAYNEQFF. For the CDR3, the DNA is TGTGCCAGCAGCCAATCCAACCCGGGGACCCAAGCCTACAATGAGCAGTTCTTC.

The chain has TRBV9 and TRBJ2-1, with D maybe TRBD2 (8 bases). The CDR3 length is 20 residues. Trimming pared 0 bases from V and 4 bases from J, leaving 26 bases between. Germline V gene sequence: CDR1 SGDLS, CDR2 YYNGEE. CDR3 bases: TGTGCCAGCAGCGTAGCCCTTGGGGACAGAGCGGGAGTGGGATACAATGAGCAGTTCTTC. Residues: CASSVALGDRAGVGYNEQFF.

A remark on this clone: Within the sample, other DNA sequences also encode this same CDR3. This sequence joins TRBV7-9 and TRBJ2-7, with TRBD1 identical over 11 bases. With 5 bases clipped from V and 3 bases from J, the junction kept 3 bases outside the gene matches. CDR1 is SEHNR, CDR2 FQNEAQ, per germline (reference sequence). The CDR3 spans 14 residues. CDR3 residues: CASSAGTGGYEQYF. In DNA form, the CDR3 reads TGTGCCAGCAGCGCCGGGACAGGGGGCTACGAGCAGTACTTC.

V gene TRBV5-6 combines with J gene TRBJ2-7; 9 bases are a match to TRBD1. Looked up from germline, CDR1 is SGHDT and CDR2 is YYEEEE. The trim removed 4 bases at V and 3 bases at J, leaving 11 bases unmatched. This CDR3 spans 16 amino acids. The CDR3 protein is CASSPGQGRFFYEQYF. The CDR3 DNA is TGTGCCAGCAGCCCCGGACAGGGGCGATTCTTCTACGAGCAGTACTTC.